The 7 T cell receptor beta chains reported below all come from one sample, sequenced in a study of shared clonotypes between healthy human individuals. Naive-designated CD8 cells lacked CD45RO, were positively enriched for CCR7, and omitted terminally differentiated effector memory CD45RA+ cells. Produced via immunoSEQ multiplex PCR; TCRdb's table is partial and in-frame only. The table lists roughly 2,000,000 clones, 90% to 95% of them singletons, with under 2% in the top ten. The sample consisted of naive CD8+ T cells from PBMCs. Source of these receptors: a young man in good health. Some clones in this sample may be carry-over from other donors' samples.

The rearrangement links TRBV19 to TRBJ2-2, with a tentative D call TRBD2 (6 bases). CDR3 length: 14 amino acids. CDR1 and CDR2 from the germline V gene are LNHDA and SQIVND (reference sequence). Trimming removed 7 bases at V and 4 bases at J, with 13 bases between. CDR3 residues: CASNPLGGTGELFF. CDR3 in DNA: TGTGCCAGTAACCCTCTCGGGGGCACCGGGGAGCTGTTTTTT.

Turning to this clone: This sample also contains other DNA sequences that code for the same CDR3. This chain links TRBV9 with TRBJ2-3; TRBD2 matches at 9 bases. The ends lost 3 bases at V and 5 bases at J; junction bases unmatched: 4. The V gene's germline CDR1 is SGDLS and CDR2 YYNGEE. The CDR3 sequence is 14 residues long. In DNA, the CDR3 is TGTGCCAGCAGCGGTAGCGGGAGAGTAGATACGCAGTATTTT. Translating gives CASSGSGRVDTQYF.

This clone came up a few times. The chain joins TRBV28 to TRBJ2-2, with 7 bases identical to TRBD1. Germline CDR1 MDHEN, CDR2 SYDVKM. V shed 3 bases and J 6 bases; nucleotides not matched to a gene: 7. This CDR3 is built from 15 residues. The CDR3 here is CASSLTQGFPGELFF. CDR3 bases: TGTGCCAGCAGTTTGACACAGGGGTTTCCCGGGGAGCTGTTTTTT.

This chain connects TRBV15 to TRBJ1-2; weak D call: TRBD1 (5 bases). This CDR3 comprises 14 residues. The germline V gene encodes CDR1 LNHNV and CDR2 YYDKDF (reference sequence). The germline V and J ends were trimmed by 5 bases and 6 bases, with 16 bases remaining between them. Here the CDR3 reads CATSFSEGSNGYTF. As DNA, the CDR3 is TGTGCCACCAGCTTCTCCGAGGGGAGTAATGGCTACACCTTC. The full variable domain, in which reference TRBV15 and TRBJ1-2 provide the parts outside the CDR3, is DAMVIQNPRYQVTQFGKPVTLSCSQTLNHNVMYWYQQKSSQAPKLLFHYYDKDFNNEADTPDNFQSRRPNTSFCFLDIRSPGLGDTAMYLCATSFSEGSNGYTFGSGTRLTVV.

This clone appeared once. This chain joins TRBV9 and TRBJ2-5, with TRBD2 identical over 7 bases. Germline-derived CDR1 and CDR2 are SGDLS and YYNGEE. V was clipped by 7 bases and J by 5 bases; unmatched bases: 11. The CDR3 extends over 14 amino acids. CDR3 nucleotides: TGTGCCAGCTCCCCGGGAGGTTTCCTCGAGACCCAGTACTTC. The encoded protein is CASSPGGFLETQYF.

As to this clone: Other nucleotide sequences from this sample produce the same CDR3. The chain uses TRBV11-2 and TRBJ2-7; 7 bases line up with TRBD2. V shed 3 bases and J 0 bases; nucleotides not matched to a gene: 2. Germline values: CDR1 SGHAT, CDR2 FQNNGV. This CDR3 spans 14 amino acids. The CDR3 reads CASSFGGGSYEQYF. The CDR3 DNA reads as TGTGCCAGCAGCTTTGGGGGGGGCTCCTACGAGCAGTACTTC.

The CDR3 sequence: CASSPLERPGELFF. CDR3 coding DNA: TGTGCCAGCAGCCCTCTTGAACGTCCCGGGGAGCTGTTTTTT. This rearrangement joins TRBV16 to TRBJ2-2; D unclear. Germline lookup yields CDR1 KGHSY and CDR2 FQNENV. Trimming cost V 4 bases and J 6 bases, with 12 bases left between them. The CDR3 sequence is 14 residues long.